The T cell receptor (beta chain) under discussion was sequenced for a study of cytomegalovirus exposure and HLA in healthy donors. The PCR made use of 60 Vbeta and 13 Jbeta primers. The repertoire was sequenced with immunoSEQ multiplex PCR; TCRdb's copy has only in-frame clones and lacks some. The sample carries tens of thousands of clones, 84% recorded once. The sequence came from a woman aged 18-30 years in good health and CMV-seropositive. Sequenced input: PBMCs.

The CDR3 DNA follows: TGTGCCAGCAGCGTATCTCTCACTAGCGGGAGATTGGCAGATACGCAGTATTTT. Amino acid sequence: CASSVSLTSGRLADTQYF. V gene TRBV9 combines with J gene TRBJ2-3, with 11 bases that match TRBD2. Trimming at V came to 1 base and at J to 4 bases, leaving 11 bases not matched to a gene. CDR1 is SGDLS and CDR2 is YYNGEE in the germline V gene. The CDR3 sequence is 18 residues long.